This TCR beta chain stems from a study of cytomegalovirus exposure and HLA in healthy donors. On the study more broadly: For the approximately 360 genotyped donors, approximately 82% fell within the Caucasian-associated ancestry cluster. Study-wide results and limits: Sequencing likely generated an artifact that appeared as a cluster of highly shared sequence variants. Later genetic work tied a missense DCLRE1C variant to beta-chain V and J trimming.

Trimming took off 1 base at V and 2 bases at J, with 13 bases between the two ends. CDR1 and CDR2 (germline): SGHAT, FQNNGV. CDR3 size: 16 residues. Regarding this clone: Its antigen is undetermined.

PCR was performed using 60 Vbeta and 13 Jbeta primers. TCRdb's table, derived via immunoSEQ multiplex PCR, lists solely in-frame clones and lacks some. The table lists roughly 190,000 clones, around 82% of them singletons, with 1.5% to 2% in the top ten. Healthy bone marrow donors made up the cohort. The sequence was collected from a man younger than 35 in good health and CMV-seronegative. Sequencing was carried out using PBMCs. The V gene is TRBV11-2, the J gene TRBJ2-3; possibly TRBD1 for D (6 bases). CDR3 residues: CASSLGVGAHTDTQYF. The CDR3, as DNA: TGTGCCAGCAGCTTAGGGGTGGGGGCACACACAGATACGCAGTATTTT.